A selection of T cell receptor beta chains follows, all from one sample in a study of blood T cell repertoires in COVID-19. Sequencing used immunoSEQ multiplex PCR; TCRdb keeps in-frame clones, though not all of them. The data show about half a million clones, roughly 85% seen once. Specimen: peripheral blood. The source of these receptors is a human donor in a cohort sampled during active COVID-19. Each CDR3 is given with its conserved first and last residue. A D gene is named only where the DNA matches it firmly. Only some rows state a clone size, as once, few, many or a class for expanded clones.

d_call: .; j_call: TRBJ1-5; v_call: TRBV3-1/TRBV3-2; clone_size: .; cdr3_nt: TGTGCCAGCAGCCAAGGGGCAGGCCTTCGTGGCCCCCAGCATTTT; cdr3_aa: CASSQGAGLRGPQHF
d_call: .; j_call: TRBJ2-3; v_call: TRBV11-3; clone_size: many; cdr3_nt: TGTGCCAGCAGCTTAGAGGGAGTGGCGGATACGCAGTATTTT; cdr3_aa: CASSLEGVADTQYF
d_call: .; j_call: TRBJ1-1; v_call: TRBV5-1; clone_size: few; cdr3_nt: TGCGCCAGCAGCACCTCGGGACAGAACACTGAAGCTTTCTTT; cdr3_aa: CASSTSGQNTEAFF
d_call: .; j_call: TRBJ1-5; v_call: TRBV5-1; clone_size: few; cdr3_nt: TGCGCCAGCAGCTTGGAGGGGGGGAGCAATCAGCCCCAGCATTTT; cdr3_aa: CASSLEGGSNQPQHF
d_call: .; j_call: TRBJ1-2; v_call: TRBV2; clone_size: .; cdr3_nt: TGTGCCAGCAGGGACAGTGCTCGCTCTGGCTACACCTTC; cdr3_aa: CASRDSARSGYTF
d_call: .; j_call: TRBJ2-7; v_call: TRBV30; clone_size: .; cdr3_nt: TGTGCCTGGAGTGGCCCCGGGACAAGAAGGGATGAGCAGTACTTC; cdr3_aa: CAWSGPGTRRDEQYF
d_call: .; j_call: TRBJ2-3; v_call: TRBV3-1/TRBV3-2; clone_size: .; cdr3_nt: TGTGCCAGCGCTGCTACTAGGCAAAGCACAGATACGCAGTATTTT; cdr3_aa: CASAATRQSTDTQYF
d_call: .; j_call: TRBJ1-6; v_call: TRBV19; clone_size: .; cdr3_nt: TGTGCCAGTAGTGCCGGGACCGGAGGGTATTCACCCCTCCACTTT; cdr3_aa: CASSAGTGGYSPLHF
d_call: .; j_call: TRBJ1-1; v_call: TRBV30; clone_size: .; cdr3_nt: TGTGCCTGGAGTCGGGGGGGGGACACTGAAGCTTTCTTT; cdr3_aa: CAWSRGGDTEAFF
d_call: TRBD1; j_call: TRBJ1-2; v_call: TRBV27; clone_size: .; cdr3_nt: TGTGCCAGCAGTCACGGACAGGGTAGCTATGGCTACACCTTC; cdr3_aa: CASSHGQGSYGYTF
d_call: .; j_call: TRBJ1-5; v_call: TRBV4-2; clone_size: .; cdr3_nt: TGTGCCAGCAGCCAAGACGGTCGAGGTGGAGATCAGCCCCAGCATTTT; cdr3_aa: CASSQDGRGGDQPQHF